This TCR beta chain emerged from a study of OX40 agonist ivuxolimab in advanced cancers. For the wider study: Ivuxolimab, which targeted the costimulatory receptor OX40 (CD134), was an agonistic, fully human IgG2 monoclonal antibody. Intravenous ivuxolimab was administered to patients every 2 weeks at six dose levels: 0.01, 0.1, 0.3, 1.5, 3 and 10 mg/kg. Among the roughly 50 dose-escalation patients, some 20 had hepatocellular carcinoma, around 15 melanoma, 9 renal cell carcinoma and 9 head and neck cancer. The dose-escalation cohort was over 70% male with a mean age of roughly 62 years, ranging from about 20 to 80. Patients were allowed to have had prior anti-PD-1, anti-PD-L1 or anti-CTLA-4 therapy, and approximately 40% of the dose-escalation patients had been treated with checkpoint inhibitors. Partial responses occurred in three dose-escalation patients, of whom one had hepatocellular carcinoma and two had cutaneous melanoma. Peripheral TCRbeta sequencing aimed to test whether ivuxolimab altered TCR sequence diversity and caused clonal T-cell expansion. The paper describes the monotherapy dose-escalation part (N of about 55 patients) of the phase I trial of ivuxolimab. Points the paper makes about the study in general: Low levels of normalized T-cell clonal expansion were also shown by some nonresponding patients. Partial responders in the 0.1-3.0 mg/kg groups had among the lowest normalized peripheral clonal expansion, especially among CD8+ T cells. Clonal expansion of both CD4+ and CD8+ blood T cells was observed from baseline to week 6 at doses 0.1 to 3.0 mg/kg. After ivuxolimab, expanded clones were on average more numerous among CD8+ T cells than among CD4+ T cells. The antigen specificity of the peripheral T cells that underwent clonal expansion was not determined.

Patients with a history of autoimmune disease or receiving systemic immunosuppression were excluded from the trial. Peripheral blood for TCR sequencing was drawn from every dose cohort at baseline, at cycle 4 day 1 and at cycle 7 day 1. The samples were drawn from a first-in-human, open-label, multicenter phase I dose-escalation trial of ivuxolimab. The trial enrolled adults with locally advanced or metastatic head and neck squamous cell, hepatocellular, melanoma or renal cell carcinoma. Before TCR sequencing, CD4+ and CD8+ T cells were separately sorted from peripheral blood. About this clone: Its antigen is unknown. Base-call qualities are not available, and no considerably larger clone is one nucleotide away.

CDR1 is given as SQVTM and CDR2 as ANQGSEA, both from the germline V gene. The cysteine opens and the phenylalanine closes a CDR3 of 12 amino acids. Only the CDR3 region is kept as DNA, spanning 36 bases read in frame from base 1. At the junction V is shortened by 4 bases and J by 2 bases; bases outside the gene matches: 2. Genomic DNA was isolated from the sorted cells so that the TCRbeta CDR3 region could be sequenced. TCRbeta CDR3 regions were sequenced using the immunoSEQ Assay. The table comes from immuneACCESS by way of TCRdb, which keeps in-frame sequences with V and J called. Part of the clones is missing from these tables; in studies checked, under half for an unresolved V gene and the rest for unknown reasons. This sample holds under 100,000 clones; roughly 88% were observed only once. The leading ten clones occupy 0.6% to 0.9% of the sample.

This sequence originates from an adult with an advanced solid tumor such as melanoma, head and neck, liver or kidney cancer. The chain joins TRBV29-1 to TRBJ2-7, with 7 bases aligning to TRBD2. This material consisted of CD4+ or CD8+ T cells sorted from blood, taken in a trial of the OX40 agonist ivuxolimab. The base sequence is TGCAGCGTTGGGGGAGGGACCTACGAGCAGTACTTC. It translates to CSVGGGTYEQYF.